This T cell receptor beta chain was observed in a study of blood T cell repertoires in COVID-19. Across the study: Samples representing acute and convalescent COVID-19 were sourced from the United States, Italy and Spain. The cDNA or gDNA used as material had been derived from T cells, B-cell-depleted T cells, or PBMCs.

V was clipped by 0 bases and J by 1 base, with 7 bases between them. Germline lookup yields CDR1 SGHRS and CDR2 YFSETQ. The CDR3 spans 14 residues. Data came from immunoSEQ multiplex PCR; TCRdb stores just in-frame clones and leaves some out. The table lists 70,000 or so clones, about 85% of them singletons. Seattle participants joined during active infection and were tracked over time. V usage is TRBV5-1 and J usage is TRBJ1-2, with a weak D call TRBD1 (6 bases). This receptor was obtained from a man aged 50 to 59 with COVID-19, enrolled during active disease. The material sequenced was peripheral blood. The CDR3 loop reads CASSLDRVNYGYTF. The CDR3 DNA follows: TGCGCCAGCAGCTTGGACAGGGTTAACTATGGCTACACCTTC.